This T cell receptor beta chain originates from a study of blood T cell repertoires in COVID-19. A single count supports this clone. Germline V lookup: CDR1 SGHVS, CDR2 FNYEAQ. V shed 6 bases and J shed 0 bases, with 8 bases lying between them. The CDR3 consists of 13 residues. TCRdb's table, derived via immunoSEQ multiplex PCR, lists solely in-frame clones and lacks some. Of 20,000 or so clones listed, more than 75% are singletons. Sequenced sample: peripheral blood. The chain links TRBV7-6 to TRBJ1-2; D not certain. The clonotype comes from a man aged 45-65 years with active COVID-19. The CDR3 sequence: CASSPTTNYGYTF. The CDR3 DNA is TGTGCCAGCAGTCCGACAACTAACTATGGCTACACCTTC.